Sequencing of this TCR beta chain was carried out in a study of CD8 T cells in Susac syndrome. This CDR3 is built from 14 residues. V was pared by 4 bases and J by 2 bases, with 0 bases of the junction left unmatched. CDR1 is SEHNR, CDR2 FQNEAQ, per germline (reference sequence). Sequencing targeted TCR beta in blood CD8+ and CD4+ T cells. TEMRA cells were enriched by FACS, while CD8+ and CD4+ T cells were obtained through a negative isolation that was performed magnetically. After extraction with the RNeasy kit, about 0.5 to 1 ug of the RNA was reverse transcribed using random hexamers. It was immunoSEQ multiplex PCR that amplified TCR beta CDR3 across 54 Vbeta and 13 Jbeta. TCRdb itself ran the immunoSEQ multiplex PCR reads through MiXCR, one entry per CDR3 protein. This table holds some 300,000 distinct CDR3 sequences, about 85% found once. A word on this clonotype: Antigen unknown.

Overall study results and limits: TCR sequencing and HLA analysis covered a relatively small number of individuals.

This receptor was obtained from a human donor with multiple sclerosis. The chain joins TRBV7-9 to TRBJ1-5; 9 nucleotides line up with TRBD1. Sequencing input: CD8+ T cells from PBMCs. The CDR3 reads CASSWDRGNQPQHF. CDR3 DNA sequence: TGTGCCAGCAGCTGGGACAGGGGCAATCAGCCCCAGCATTTT.